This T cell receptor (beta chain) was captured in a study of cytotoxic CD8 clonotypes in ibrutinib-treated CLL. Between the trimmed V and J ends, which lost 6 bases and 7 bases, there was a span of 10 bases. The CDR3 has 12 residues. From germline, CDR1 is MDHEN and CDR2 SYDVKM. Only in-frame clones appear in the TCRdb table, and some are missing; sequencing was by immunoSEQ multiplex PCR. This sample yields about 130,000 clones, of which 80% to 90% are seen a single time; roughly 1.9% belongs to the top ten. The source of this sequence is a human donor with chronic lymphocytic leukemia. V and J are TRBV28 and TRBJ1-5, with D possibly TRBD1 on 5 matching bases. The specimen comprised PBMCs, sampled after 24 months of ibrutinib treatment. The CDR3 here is CASSITGQPQHF. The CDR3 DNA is TGTGCCAGCAGCATCACAGGACAGCCCCAGCATTTT.